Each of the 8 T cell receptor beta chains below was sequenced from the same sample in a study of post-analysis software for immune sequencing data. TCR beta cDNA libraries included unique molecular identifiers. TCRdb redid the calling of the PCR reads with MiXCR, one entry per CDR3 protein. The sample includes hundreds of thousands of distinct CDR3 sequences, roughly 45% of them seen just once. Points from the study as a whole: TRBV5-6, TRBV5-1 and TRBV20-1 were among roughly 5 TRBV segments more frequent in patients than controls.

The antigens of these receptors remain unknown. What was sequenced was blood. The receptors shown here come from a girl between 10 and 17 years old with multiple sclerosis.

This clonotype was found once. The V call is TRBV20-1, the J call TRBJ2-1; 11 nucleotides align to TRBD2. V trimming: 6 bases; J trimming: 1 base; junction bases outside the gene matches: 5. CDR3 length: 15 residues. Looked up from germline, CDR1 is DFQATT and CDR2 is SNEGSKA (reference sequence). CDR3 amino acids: CSATTSGSSYNEQFF. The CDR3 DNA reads TGCAGTGCGACAACTAGCGGGAGTTCCTACAATGAGCAGTTCTTC.

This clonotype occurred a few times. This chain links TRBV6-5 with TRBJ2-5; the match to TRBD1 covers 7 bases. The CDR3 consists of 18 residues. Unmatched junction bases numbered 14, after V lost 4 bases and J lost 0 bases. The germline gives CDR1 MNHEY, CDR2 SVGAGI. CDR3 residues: CASSLGRGYGYHQETQYF. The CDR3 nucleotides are TGTGCCAGCAGTTTGGGCAGGGGGTACGGATACCACCAAGAGACCCAGTACTTC.

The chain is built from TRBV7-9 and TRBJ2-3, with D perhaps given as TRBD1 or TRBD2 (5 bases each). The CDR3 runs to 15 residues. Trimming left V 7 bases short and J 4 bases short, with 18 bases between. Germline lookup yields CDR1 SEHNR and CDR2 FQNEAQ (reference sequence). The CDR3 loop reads CASISRGAPPDTQYF. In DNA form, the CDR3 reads TGTGCCAGCATTTCAAGGGGAGCCCCCCCAGATACGCAGTATTTT.

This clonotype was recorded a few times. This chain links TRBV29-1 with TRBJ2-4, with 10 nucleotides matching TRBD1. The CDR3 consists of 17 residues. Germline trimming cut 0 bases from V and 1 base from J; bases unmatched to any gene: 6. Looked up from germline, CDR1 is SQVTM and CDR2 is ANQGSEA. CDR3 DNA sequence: TGCAGCGTTGAAGATAAGGGACAGGGGTTTGCCAAAAACATTCAGTACTTC. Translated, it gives CSVEDKGQGFAKNIQYF.

The CDR3 loop reads CASSPSGAGSYEQYF. The CDR3 DNA is TGTGCCAGCAGTCCTAGCGGGGCGGGATCCTACGAGCAGTACTTC. The V call is TRBV2, the J call TRBJ2-7; the match to TRBD2 covers 9 bases. This CDR3 has 15 residues. Germline CDR1 SNHLY, CDR2 FYNNEI. The J segment lost 1 base and the V segment lost 5 bases, leaving 6 bases of the junction unmatched.

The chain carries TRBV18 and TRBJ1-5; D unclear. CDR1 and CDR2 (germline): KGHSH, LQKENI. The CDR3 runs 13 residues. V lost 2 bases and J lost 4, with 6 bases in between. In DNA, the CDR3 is TGTGCCAGCTCACCAGGGCAGAATCAGCCCCAGCATTTT. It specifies CASSPGQNQPQHF.

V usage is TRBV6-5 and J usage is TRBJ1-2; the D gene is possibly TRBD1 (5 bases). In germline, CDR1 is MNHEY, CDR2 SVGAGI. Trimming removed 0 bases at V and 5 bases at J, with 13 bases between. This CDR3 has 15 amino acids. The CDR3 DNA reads TGTGCCAGCAGTTACTCGATCGACGGGGCGTATGGCTACACCTTC. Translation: CASSYSIDGAYGYTF.

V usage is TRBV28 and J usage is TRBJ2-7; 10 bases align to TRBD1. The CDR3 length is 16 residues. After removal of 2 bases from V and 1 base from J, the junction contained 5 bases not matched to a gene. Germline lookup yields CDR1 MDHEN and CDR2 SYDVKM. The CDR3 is CASSLTRDRGSYEQYF. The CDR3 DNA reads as TGTGCCAGCAGTTTAACCCGGGACAGGGGATCCTACGAGCAGTACTTC.